The 3 T cell receptor beta chains below come from one sample, sequenced in a study of shared clonotypes between healthy human individuals. TCRdb's copy holds only in-frame clones and misses some; the assay was immunoSEQ multiplex PCR. The repertoire holds approximately 2.4 million clones, with about 94% as singletons. The sequenced sample consisted of naive CD4+ T cells sorted from blood. The subset denotes: CD45RA+ positively selected. The origin of the receptors is a young man in good health.

Comment on this clone: The same CDR3 is also encoded by other DNA sequences in this sample. The V gene is TRBV2, the J gene TRBJ1-4; D not resolved. The length of the CDR3 is 11 residues. Germline loops: CDR1 SNHLY, CDR2 FYNNEI. The V end was cut by 4 bases, the J end by 7 bases, with 4 bases between. CDR3 nucleotides: TGTGCCAGCAGTGTCGTTGAAAAACTGTTTTTT. This gives the protein CASSVVEKLFF.

This chain joins TRBV25-1 and TRBJ2-7; the match to TRBD2 covers 9 bases. Germline CDR1 and CDR2: MGHDK and SYGVNS. Trimming removed 5 bases from V and 0 bases from J; junction bases left unmatched: 5. The CDR3 covers 15 residues. The CDR3 sequence is CASSLAGLSSYEQYF. DNA for the CDR3: TGTGCCAGCAGTCTAGCGGGATTGAGCTCCTACGAGCAGTACTTC.

V is TRBV6-5 and J is TRBJ1-2; 8 positions agree with TRBD1. CDR3 size: 14 residues. V lost 6 bases and J lost 5; bases outside the gene matches: 8. Germline loops: CDR1 MNHEY, CDR2 SVGAGI. CDR3 nucleotides: TGTGCCAGCAGATACGGGACAGGCTCTTATGGCTACACCTTC. Amino acids: CASRYGTGSYGYTF.